The clone carrying this T cell receptor (beta chain) was seen many times. Its antigen is still unknown. TCRdb re-called clones via MiXCR from the PCR reads. The data hold roughly 20,000 clones, with 18% observed a single time. All patients reached thyroid surgery having received no treatment beforehand. The data derive from a study of metastatic and nonmetastatic thyroid tumors. Study-wide points: Compared with benign nodules, malignant thyroid tumors were reported to have significantly higher TCR beta diversity in both blood and tumor.

Between the trimmed V and J ends, which lost 5 bases and 0 bases, there was a span of 8 bases. This CDR3 has 13 amino acids. Per germline, CDR1 GTSNPN and CDR2 SVGIG (reference sequence). The TCR was taken from a male donor with papillary thyroid cancer or a benign thyroid nodule (not recorded which). Some clones in this sample may be carry-over from other donors' samples. Material for sequencing was adjacent normal tissue. This chain connects TRBV30 to TRBJ1-5, with D unresolved. Here the CDR3 DNA reads TGTGCCTGGGGGATGGATAGCAATCAGCCCCAGCATTTT. Encoded protein: CAWGMDSNQPQHF.